The clone carrying this TCR beta chain occurred a few times. The source of the sample is a study of blood T cell repertoires in COVID-19. Study context: Sites in the United States, Italy and Spain provided acute and convalescent COVID-19 samples. PBMCs, B-cell-depleted T cells, or T cells were the source of the cDNA or gDNA that made up the material.

Categorization into cohorts depended on clinical history that participants reported. Resolution of symptoms, clearance, or two negative PCRs was present in recovered Cohort 3 donors. CDR3 length: 13 amino acids. V dropped 6 bases and J dropped 5; count of bases not matched to a gene: 8. CDR1 SQVTM and CDR2 ANQGSEA come from the germline V gene. Sequenced by immunoSEQ multiplex PCR; TCRdb stores in-frame clones only, minus some. The sample contains 180,000 or so clones, roughly 86% of which appear only once. V usage is TRBV29-1 and J usage is TRBJ2-7; 9 positions match TRBD2. Sequencing input: PBMCs or T cells enriched from blood (not recorded which). The sequence was obtained from a woman aged 25-40 years who had recovered from COVID-19. Here the CDR3 reads CSVLHSGSHEQYF. CDR3 bases: TGCAGCGTCCTACATAGCGGGAGCCACGAGCAGTACTTC.